Listed below are T cell receptor beta chains from one sample, sequenced in a study of Graves' ophthalmopathy and Graves' hyperthyroidism. Each CDR3 protein is one row after TCRdb ran MiXCR on the multiplex PCR reads. Of about half a million distinct CDR3 sequences listed, 13% to 15% were seen once; the top ten hold approximately 9.8%. Material for sequencing was blood. These receptors were taken from a woman in her twenties or thirties with Graves' ophthalmopathy. Both conserved end residues are part of each CDR3. The order of the fields is J gene, D gene, V gene, clone size, CDR3 DNA, CDR3 protein. The D gene is left open where the match is weak. Expanded clones get a size class; other rows say once, few or many, or leave the size out.

TRBJ2-5 | NA | TRBV28 | many | TGTGCCAGCAGTCGCAGGAAGGGTAAAGAGACCCAGTACTTC | CASSRRKGKETQYF
TRBJ2-5 | TRBD1 | TRBV5-1 | many | TGCGCCAGCAGCTCCCCCCCCGGGACAGAGTACCAAGAGACCCAGTACTTC | CASSSPPGTEYQETQYF
TRBJ1-1 | NA | TRBV12-3/TRBV12-4 | few | TGTGCCAGCAGTTTAGCGCTTTTAGACACTGAAGCTTTCTTT | CASSLALLDTEAFF
TRBJ1-5 | NA | TRBV29-1 | many | TGCAGCGTCGGGCAGCAAAATCAGCCCCAGCATTTT | CSVGQQNQPQHF
TRBJ1-1 | NA | TRBV30 | many | TGTGCCTGGAGCCCCGTCCTTGAAGCTTTCTTT | CAWSPVLEAFF
TRBJ1-5 | NA | TRBV20-1 | NA | TGCAGTGCTAGAGATATGGATCGGAGCAATCAGCCCCAGCATTTT | CSARDMDRSNQPQHF
TRBJ2-7 | TRBD1 | TRBV6-5 | NA | TGTGCCAGCAGTTACTCGGGCGACAGGGGAAGCGAGCAGTACTTC | CASSYSGDRGSEQYF
TRBJ2-5 | TRBD1 | TRBV28 | many | TGTGCCAGCAGTCCGGGCAGGGGGCATTCCGGGGAGACCCAGTACTTC | CASSPGRGHSGETQYF
TRBJ2-1 | NA | TRBV11-3 | many | TGTGCCAGCAGCATACATCTAGCGAGGGGCTCCTACAATGAGCAGTTCTTC | CASSIHLARGSYNEQFF
TRBJ2-5 | NA | TRBV7-9 | many | TGTGCCAGCAGCCCTCGGGGGTACGAGCAAGAGACCCAGTACTTC | CASSPRGYEQETQYF
TRBJ1-2 | TRBD1 | TRBV7-2 | many | TGTGCCAGCAGCATACAGGGGGCGCAGGATGGCTACACCTTC | CASSIQGAQDGYTF
TRBJ2-5 | TRBD2 | TRBV12-3/TRBV12-4 | many | TGTGCCAGCAGTTTCGGACTAGGAGAAGAGACCCAGTACTTC | CASSFGLGEETQYF
TRBJ1-6 | NA | TRBV20-1 | many | TGCAGTGCTAGATCCAGGGTCCATTCACCCCTCCACTTT | CSARSRVHSPLHF
TRBJ1-1 | TRBD1 | TRBV2 | many | TGTGCCAGCAGGGAAGGGGGCTACACTGAAGCTTTCTTT | CASREGGYTEAFF
TRBJ1-2 | TRBD1 | TRBV6-2/TRBV6-3 | many | TGTGCCAGCAGTTCCCAGACAGGGTACTATGGCTACACCTTC | CASSSQTGYYGYTF
TRBJ1-6 | NA | TRBV18 | NA | TGTGCCAGCTCACCAGGCAGAGCCGATAATTCACCCCTCCACTTT | CASSPGRADNSPLHF
TRBJ2-5 | NA | TRBV20-1 | many | TGCAGTGCCACCCAAGGTCCCGGGGCAGCAGAAGAGACCCAGTACTTC | CSATQGPGAAEETQYF
TRBJ1-6 | NA | TRBV6-1 | many | TGCGGGAGGGTAGGGAATTCACCCCTCCACTTT | CGRVGNSPLHF
TRBJ2-5 | TRBD1 | TRBV4-1 | few | TGCGCCAGCAGCCCCAACAGGGGTCGGGAGACCCAGTACTTC | CASSPNRGRETQYF
TRBJ1-1 | NA | TRBV6-5 | many | TGTGCCAGCAGTTACTCCTCAGGGCCTGAAGCTTTCTTT | CASSYSSGPEAFF
TRBJ1-5 | TRBD1 | TRBV6-1 | NA | TGTGCCAGCTCACCGGGACAGAATCAGCCCAAGCATTTT | CASSPGQNQPKHF
TRBJ1-1 | TRBD1 | TRBV12-3/TRBV12-4 | NA | TGTGCCAGCAGTTTTGGGACAGGGGCGTTTGACACTGAAGCTTTCTTT | CASSFGTGAFDTEAFF
TRBJ2-7 | NA | TRBV28 | many | TGTGCCAGCAGTTTATTTCCCTACGAGCAGTACTTC | CASSLFPYEQYF
TRBJ2-2 | NA | TRBV6-4 | many | TGTGCCAGCAGTGAGCAAACAGATACCGGGGAGCTGTTTTTT | CASSEQTDTGELFF
TRBJ2-2 | TRBD2 | TRBV6-5 | many | TGTGCCAGCAGGAGACTAGCATCCGGGGAGCTGTTTTTT | CASRRLASGELFF
TRBJ2-4 | NA | TRBV30 | many | TGTGCCTGGACCCAGACAGCGGGTTTGGACATTCAGTACTTC | CAWTQTAGLDIQYF
TRBJ1-5 | NA | TRBV4-2 | many | TGTGCCAGCAGCCACGACCCTACGGGCAGCAATCAGCCCCAGCATTTT | CASSHDPTGSNQPQHF
TRBJ2-6 | NA | TRBV24-1 | many | TGTGCCACCAGTGACAGGGTTGTGTGGGGGGCCAACGTCCTGACTTTC | CATSDRVVWGANVLTF
TRBJ1-2 | NA | TRBV12-3/TRBV12-4 | many | TGTGCCAGCAGCCCCGCCGATTTCTATGGCTACACCTTC | CASSPADFYGYTF
TRBJ1-2 | NA | TRBV24-1 | few | TGTGCCACCAGTGATGGGGCGGGGAACTATGGCTACACCTTC | CATSDGAGNYGYTF
TRBJ1-1 | NA | TRBV19 | many | TGTGCCAGTAGTACAACAGGGTTCACTGAAGCTTTCTTT | CASSTTGFTEAFF
TRBJ2-2 | TRBD1 | TRBV18 | once | TGTGCCAGCTCATCGTACAGGGGGCCTGACACCGGGGAGCTGTTTTTT | CASSSYRGPDTGELFF
TRBJ2-7 | TRBD2 | TRBV7-3 | NA | TGTGCCCGCAGCTTAACTAGCGGCTCCTACGAGCAGTACTTC | CARSLTSGSYEQYF
TRBJ2-5 | NA | TRBV28 | many | TGTGCCAGCAGCCGCTTAACGGGGGGCGGAGAGACCCAGTACTTC | CASSRLTGGGETQYF
TRBJ2-5 | NA | TRBV7-7 | few | TGTGCTAGCAGCTTAGCCCCGACAGGTGGGGAGACCCAGTACTTC | CASSLAPTGGETQYF
TRBJ2-7 | NA | TRBV13 | many | TGTGCCAGCAGCACCTCTAATGGACTGCAAAGCTCCTACGAGCAGTACTTC | CASSTSNGLQSSYEQYF
TRBJ1-2 | TRBD1 | TRBV19 | many | TGTGCCAGTAGGCCGGGACAGAGGGTTGGTGGCTACACCTTC | CASRPGQRVGGYTF
TRBJ2-7 | NA | TRBV27 | many | TGTGCCAGCAGTTTGCGGGCGGGTCACTACGAGCAGTACTTC | CASSLRAGHYEQYF
TRBJ2-4 | NA | TRBV2 | many | TGTGCCAGCAGTGAACACGACATGCCCAAAAACATTAAGTACTTC | CASSEHDMPKNIKYF
TRBJ2-2 | NA | TRBV24-1 | many | TGTGCCACCAGTGATTTTCAGGGTCGGAACACCGGGGAGCTGTTTTTT | CATSDFQGRNTGELFF
TRBJ1-1 | TRBD1 | TRBV7-2 | many | TGTGCCAGCAGCTTGCTCTCCGGGACAGGGTTTTACGGGAACACTGAAGCTTTCTTT | CASSLLSGTGFYGNTEAFF
TRBJ2-5 | TRBD2 | TRBV15 | many | TGTGCCACCAGCAGAGATTCACTAGCGGGAGAAGAGACCCAGTACTTC | CATSRDSLAGEETQYF
TRBJ1-1 | NA | TRBV13 | few | TGTGCCAGCAGCTTAGTGCAGGGGAGTCTAAGGACTGAAGCTTTCTTT | CASSLVQGSLRTEAFF
TRBJ2-5 | NA | TRBV15 | many | TGTGCCACCAGCAGAGCGGGCTACCAAGAGACCCAGTACTTC | CATSRAGYQETQYF
TRBJ1-2 | NA | TRBV6-5 | many | NA | CASSSSTVNYGYTF
TRBJ1-5 | NA | TRBV19 | many | TGTGCCAGCGCCAGGGAGCGAGAGGGGGGTGAGCCCCAGCATTTT | CASAREREGGEPQHF
TRBJ1-3 | NA | TRBV25-1 | NA | TGTGCCAGCAGTGTCCAGGTGTGGGCAGGGGCCCTAGCAGCTGGAAACACCATATATTTT | CASSVQVWAGALAAGNTIYF
TRBJ1-2 | NA | TRBV12-3/TRBV12-4 | many | TGTGCCAGCAGTTGGGGGCGCGTTGGCTACACCTTC | CASSWGRVGYTF
TRBJ1-2 | TRBD1 | TRBV29-1 | NA | TGCAGCGTCCCCGCCATCGGGGGGACAGGGTTTGGCTACACCTTC | CSVPAIGGTGFGYTF
TRBJ2-2 | TRBD1 | TRBV4-1 | many | TGCGCCAGCAGCCAAGAGCCGACAGGGGTAGGGATAACCGGGGAGCTGTTTTTT | CASSQEPTGVGITGELFF
TRBJ1-2 | TRBD1 | TRBV12-3/TRBV12-4 | many | TGTGCCAGCAGACTCGGGACAGTCTATGGCTACACCTTC | CASRLGTVYGYTF
TRBJ1-1 | TRBD1 | TRBV28 | many | TGTGCCAGCAGCAGCCGGGACAGGGAATTGAACACTGAAGCTTTCTTT | CASSSRDRELNTEAFF